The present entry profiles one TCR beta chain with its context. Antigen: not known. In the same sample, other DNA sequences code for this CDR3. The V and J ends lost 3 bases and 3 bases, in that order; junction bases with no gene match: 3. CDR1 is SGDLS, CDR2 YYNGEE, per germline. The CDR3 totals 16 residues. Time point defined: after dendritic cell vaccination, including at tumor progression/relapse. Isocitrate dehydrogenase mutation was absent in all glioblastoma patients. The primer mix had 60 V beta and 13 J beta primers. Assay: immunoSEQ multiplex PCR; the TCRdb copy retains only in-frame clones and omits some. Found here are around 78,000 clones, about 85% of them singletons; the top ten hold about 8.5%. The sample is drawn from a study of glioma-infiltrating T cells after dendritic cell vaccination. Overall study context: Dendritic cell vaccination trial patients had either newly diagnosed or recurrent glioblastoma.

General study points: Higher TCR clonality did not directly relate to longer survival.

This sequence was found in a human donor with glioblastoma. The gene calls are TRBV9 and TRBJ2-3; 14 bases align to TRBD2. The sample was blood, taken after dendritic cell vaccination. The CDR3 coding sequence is TGTGCCAGCAGCGCAGGACTAGCGGGAGGTACAGATACGCAGTATTTT. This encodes CASSAGLAGGTDTQYF.